This T cell receptor beta chain was observed in a study of T cell repertoires in cytomegalovirus infection. Across the whole study: Peptides in the study included HLA-C-restricted and HLA-B-restricted CMV epitopes. A matching HLA type, together with CMV infection, was signaled by public TCR beta signatures.

This clonotype has more than one count but fewer than ten. Antigen unknown. Study-level results: Ex vivo responses were dominated by HLA-C-restricted CMV-specific TCR beta clonotypes.

TCRdb re-called the reads with MiXCR, one entry per CDR3 protein. Of about 740,000 distinct CDR3 sequences listed, roughly 36% were seen once; the top ten hold 15% to 20%. This TCR was sampled from a human donor in good health (CMV status not recorded). Some clones in this sample may be carry-over from other donors' samples. Sequences were derived from cultured PBMCs, sampled from culture after CMV antigen stimulation.

Here the CDR3 reads CASGPASFYEQYF. For the CDR3, the DNA is TGTGCCAGTGGTCCCGCCTCCTTCTACGAGCAGTACTTC. This chain uses TRBV19 with TRBJ2-7; D remains ambiguous. Trimming cost V 8 bases and J 3 bases, with 14 bases left between them. The CDR3 has 13 residues. Germline V gene sequence: CDR1 LNHDA, CDR2 SQIVND (reference sequence).